The 12 T cell receptor beta chains reported below all come from one sample, sequenced in a study of T cell repertoires in cytomegalovirus infection (dated by TCRdb to about 2019). Sequenced on an Illumina HiSeq 1500. Clones were called with MiXCR by TCRdb after fastp trimmed the public reads at Q25, and only in-frame beta chains were retained. Rows matching on CDR3 protein sequence are summarized as one entry with the most common DNA and genes. The sample table contains fewer than 550,000 distinct CDR3 sequences; only one count was recorded for 30% to 40% of them. The ten most abundant clones make up approximately 13% of the sample. Sequencing used PBMCs. The receptors were sampled from a human donor in good health (CMV status not recorded). Some clones in this sample may be carry-over from other donors' samples.

The gene calls are TRBV6-5 and TRBJ2-1; D unresolved. Germline V gene data show CDR1 as MNHEY and CDR2 as SVGAGI. V was trimmed by 6 bases and J by 0 bases, leaving 6 bases between them. The CDR3 is made up of 13 amino acids. CDR3 amino acids: CASSRISYNEQFF. The CDR3 DNA reads as TGTGCCAGCAGCCGCATCTCCTACAATGAGCAGTTCTTC.

For this clonotype: The junction departs from the called germline gene at one end, perhaps through a read error. The genes are TRBV12-3 or TRBV12-4 and TRBJ2-5, with D perhaps being TRBD1 or TRBD2 (5 bases each). This CDR3 is built from 13 residues. CDR3 sequence reads: CASREQWSGTKYF. The DNA for the CDR3 is TGTGCCAGCAGGGAACAGTGGTCAGGGACCAAGTACTTC.

About this clonotype itself: Lacking the conserved final phenylalanine or tryptophan, this CDR3 likely reflects a read error. The chain carries TRBV11-2 and TRBJ1-2; 7 bases fit TRBD1. There are 17 residues in the CDR3. The V gene end was trimmed by 4 bases and the J gene end by 2 bases; junction bases not matched to a gene: 13. Germline lookup yields CDR1 SGHAT and CDR2 FQNNGV. CDR3 amino acids: CASSSRITGQRNYGYTL. In nucleotides, the CDR3 is TGTGCCAGCAGCTCCAGAATCACGGGACAGAGAAACTATGGCTACACCTTA.

The chain joins TRBV6-6 to TRBJ1-6, with 7 bases identical to TRBD1. After removal of 5 bases from V and 7 bases from J, the junction contained 8 bases not matched to a gene. Germline CDR1 is MNHNY and CDR2 is SVGAGI (reference sequence). There are 15 residues in the CDR3. CDR3 sequence (DNA): TGTGCCAGCAGTGGGACAGAACCTTCGAATTCACCCCTCCACTTT. It yields the protein CASSGTEPSNSPLHF.

This clonotype was recorded at least ten times. The V and J genes are TRBV28 and TRBJ1-5; D uncertain. This CDR3 comprises 14 residues. Germline values: CDR1 MDHEN, CDR2 SYDVKM. V dropped 2 bases and J dropped 3 bases, with 8 bases sitting between them. The CDR3 protein is CASSLAGDNQPQHF. The CDR3 DNA is TGTGCCAGCAGTTTAGCCGGCGACAATCAGCCCCAGCATTTT.

There are a few counts of this clonotype. The rearrangement links TRBV15 to TRBJ2-3, with 11 bases identical to TRBD2. The CDR3 has 18 residues. Germline V gene sequence: CDR1 LNHNV, CDR2 YYDKDF (reference sequence). Losses at the gene ends were 3 bases for V and 4 bases for J; bases not matched to a gene: 12. CDR3: CATSRQSTSGARADTQYF. CDR3 coding DNA: TGTGCCACCAGCAGGCAATCGACTAGCGGGGCCCGTGCAGATACGCAGTATTTT.

Details on this clonotype: One end of the junction fails to match germline, which may point to a read error. The chain links TRBV14 to TRBJ1-2; D not certain. The CDR3 length is 13 residues. CDR1 is SGHDN, CDR2 FVKESK, per germline. The CDR3 DNA reads TGTGCAAGCAGCCAAGAGCTCGGCTATGGCTACAACTTC. Protein product: CASSQELGYGYNF.

This clonotype has at least ten counts. The chain is built from TRBV6-6 and TRBJ2-4, with 10 bases that match TRBD1. J lost 5 bases, V lost 2 bases, and 0 bases had no gene match. The CDR3 extends over 14 amino acids. Germline assignment: CDR1 MNHNY and CDR2 SVGAGI (reference sequence). The CDR3 region is CASSYGTGENIQYF. The CDR3 DNA reads as TGTGCCAGCAGTTACGGGACAGGGGAAAACATTCAGTACTTC.

This clonotype is a singleton in its sample. V and J are TRBV10-1 and TRBJ2-7; 11 positions agree with TRBD1. The CDR3 has 15 amino acids. The germline V gene has CDR1 WNHNN and CDR2 SYGVQD (reference sequence). With V trimmed by 0 bases and J by 3 bases, 1 base remained unmatched. The CDR3 protein is CASSESGTGGYEQYF. The CDR3 coding sequence is TGCGCCAGCAGTGAGTCCGGGACAGGGGGCTACGAGCAGTACTTC.

This chain links TRBV7-2 with TRBJ2-3; D is uncertain. CDR1 is SGHTA and CDR2 is FQGNSA in the germline V gene. The ends were cut back, 2 bases at V and 12 bases at J, with 12 bases in the middle. The CDR3 spans 12 residues. The CDR3 nucleotides are TGTGCCAGCAGCTTACACGTCGAAGCTCAGTATTTT. It translates to CASSLHVEAQYF.

The sample holds many counts of this clonotype. The chain recombines TRBV7-6 with TRBJ2-3; D might be TRBD2 (6 bases). CDR3 length: 16 amino acids. Trimming pared 1 base from V and 2 bases from J, leaving 13 bases between. Per the germline V gene, CDR1 is SGHVS and CDR2 is FNYEAQ. The CDR3 bases are TGTGCCAGCAGCTTAGGGACTACCTCTTTCACAGATACGCAGTATTTT. As protein: CASSLGTTSFTDTQYF.

This clonotype was seen ten or more times. V gene TRBV7-2 combines with J gene TRBJ2-1, with 12 positions matching TRBD2. Germline-derived CDR1 and CDR2 are SGHTA and FQGNSA. Germline trimming cut 6 bases from V and 4 bases from J; bases unmatched to any gene: 4. The CDR3 is made up of 15 amino acids. CDR3 DNA sequence: TGTGCCAGCAGGCTAGCGGGGGGGCGGTACAATGAGCAGTTCTTC. This translates into CASRLAGGRYNEQFF.